A selection of T cell receptor beta chains follows, all from one sample in a study of T-cell reconstitution after alpha-beta-depleted transplantation in children. From the PCR reads, TCRdb called clonotypes with MiXCR, one entry per CDR3 protein. This sample has about 58,000 distinct CDR3 sequences, with 40% to 45% found just once. The sequencing used PBMCs, mostly from graft donor cells, collected 360 days after TCRalphabeta/CD19-depleted stem cell transplant. These receptor sequences come from a male patient younger than 18 who had a stem cell transplant for acute lymphoblastic leukemia, so the T cells may come from the graft donor. The CDR3 runs from the conserved cysteine through the conserved F or W. A D gene is named only where the DNA matches it firmly. Only part of the rows carry a size: once, few, many, or a class if the clone is expanded.

J | size | V | D | DNA | CDR3
TRBJ2-7 | NA | TRBV27 | TRBD1 | TGTGCCAGCAGTGAAGGGACAGATTACTACGAGCAGTACTTC | CASSEGTDYYEQYF
TRBJ2-7 | few | TRBV27 | NA | TGTGCCAGCAGTACACTCCGAACCGGGGCTACGATATCCTACGAGCAGTACTTC | CASSTLRTGATISYEQYF
TRBJ2-2 | NA | TRBV3-1 | TRBD2 | TGTGCCAGCAGCCAGGTCGAAACTAGCGGGGGGAACACCGGGGAGCTGTTTTTT | CASSQVETSGGNTGELFF
TRBJ1-5 | few | TRBV11-1 | NA | TGTGCCAGCAGCTTAAATTGGAATCAGCCCCAGCATTTT | CASSLNWNQPQHF
TRBJ2-3 | many | TRBV21-1 | NA | TGTGCCAGCAGACATGTGGAGGCACCCACAGATACGCAGTATTTT | CASRHVEAPTDTQYF
TRBJ2-7 | few | TRBV4-1 | NA | TGCGCCAGCAGCCAAGATACCTACCCCTACGAGCAGTACTTC | CASSQDTYPYEQYF
TRBJ2-5 | NA | TRBV4-2 | NA | TGTGCCAGCAGCCAAGATATTCTCCAAGAGACCCAGTACTTC | CASSQDILQETQYF
TRBJ2-5 | few | TRBV7-6 | NA | TGTGCCAGCAGCTTAAGAACAGCGGCGGTTCCCCAAGAGACCCAGTACTTC | CASSLRTAAVPQETQYF
TRBJ2-1 | NA | TRBV6-7 | TRBD2 | TGTGCCATCTGTTTTCTGGCGGGAGGGCCTCGCTCCTACAATGAGCAGTTCTTC | CAICFLAGGPRSYNEQFF
TRBJ1-1 | NA | TRBV29-1 | TRBD1 | TGCAGCGCCCTGGAGGGGGCGAACACTGAAGCTTTCTTT | CSALEGANTEAFF
TRBJ2-1 | NA | TRBV5-1 | TRBD2 | TGCGCCAGCAGCCCCAGGTGGGAGGGATCCTACAATGAGCAGTTCTTC | CASSPRWEGSYNEQFF
TRBJ2-3 | many | TRBV29-1 | NA | TGCAGCGTTGAGGTCCGGAGGAGCACAGATACGCAGTATTTT | CSVEVRRSTDTQYF
TRBJ2-2 | once | TRBV6-5 | NA | TGTGCCAGCAGTTACTCGATGTACGGGAGTTACACCGGGGAGCTGTTTTTT | CASSYSMYGSYTGELFF
TRBJ2-5 | NA | TRBV23-1 | TRBD1 | TGCGCCACCAAGGGACAGCCTGGGGAGACCCAGTACTTC | CATKGQPGETQYF
TRBJ2-7 | NA | TRBV28 | NA | TGTGCCGCGACAAGGGACCTCTCCTACGAGCAGTACTTC | CAATRDLSYEQYF
TRBJ1-1 | few | TRBV27 | NA | TGTGCCAGCAGTCTACTATCCGGCCAGGTTGAAGCTTTCTTT | CASSLLSGQVEAFF
TRBJ1-1 | few | TRBV12-3/TRBV12-4 | NA | TGTGCCAGCAGGCCACATCCGGACACTGAAGCTTTCTTT | CASRPHPDTEAFF
TRBJ2-5 | NA | TRBV21-1 | NA | TGTGCCAGCAGCAAAGAGACTAGCGGGAGGACGGAGACCCAGTACTTC | CASSKETSGRTETQYF
TRBJ2-7 | few | TRBV3-1 | NA | TGTGCCAGCAGCCAAGGTGGAGGGGTCGGCGAGCAGTACTTC | CASSQGGGVGEQYF
TRBJ2-3 | few | TRBV29-1 | NA | TGCAGCGTTGTTCCGGCGGACACGGACACAGATACGCAGTATTTT | CSVVPADTDTDTQYF
TRBJ2-7 | NA | TRBV28 | NA | TGTGCCAGCAGTTCGCTCACAGGATTTTCGAGGTACGAGCAGTACTTC | CASSSLTGFSRYEQYF
TRBJ2-5 | NA | TRBV27 | TRBD2 | TGTGCCAGCAGCGGGACTAGCGGGGGAAAGACCCAGTACTTC | CASSGTSGGKTQYF
TRBJ2-3 | few | TRBV6-5 | NA | TGTGCCAGCAGTTACGTGACTCCCCCCTTGGGGGCAGATACGCAGTATTTT | CASSYVTPPLGADTQYF
TRBJ1-2 | NA | TRBV10-3 | TRBD1 | TGTGCCATCAGTGAGGACCCCCAGGGGGACTATGGCTACACCTTC | CAISEDPQGDYGYTF
TRBJ2-7 | few | TRBV10-3 | NA | TGTGCCATCAGTGAGTCGACTCGCGGGACCTCGGGGGCTTACGAGCAGTACTTC | CAISESTRGTSGAYEQYF
TRBJ1-2 | NA | TRBV27 | NA | TGTGCCAGCAGTTTATCAGGGTATGGCTACACCTTC | CASSLSGYGYTF
TRBJ2-2 | few | TRBV5-1 | NA | TGCGCCAGCAGCTTGCAGATCGGGGAGCTGTTTTTT | CASSLQIGELFF
TRBJ1-2 | few | TRBV29-1 | TRBD1 | TGCAGCGTTGAAGAGATCGCAGGGGGCTATGGCTACACCTTC | CSVEEIAGGYGYTF
TRBJ2-5 | NA | TRBV28 | NA | TGTGCCAGCGGTTTATTACGCAGGGTTGGGCAAGAGACCCAGTACTTC | CASGLLRRVGQETQYF
TRBJ1-1 | NA | TRBV12-3/TRBV12-4 | NA | TGTGCCAGCAGTTTAAGTACAGACACTGAAGCTTTCTTT | CASSLSTDTEAFF
TRBJ1-3 | NA | TRBV7-2 | NA | TGTGCCAGCAGCCAACAGCAGGGGGGAAACACCATATATTTT | CASSQQQGGNTIYF
TRBJ2-7 | NA | TRBV7-2 | NA | TGTGCCAGCAGCTTAGGGCGGGACTTGGGCGAGCAGTACTTC | CASSLGRDLGEQYF
TRBJ2-1 | NA | TRBV7-9 | TRBD1 | TGTGCCAGCAGCTTAGGGGGACAGGGGAGAGGGAATGAGCAGTTCTTC | CASSLGGQGRGNEQFF
TRBJ2-1 | few | TRBV12-3/TRBV12-4 | TRBD2 | TGTGCCAGTACGTTAGCGGGCCCACCCAATGAGCAGTTCTTC | CASTLAGPPNEQFF
TRBJ2-3 | NA | TRBV29-1 | TRBD1 | TGCAGCGTTGTGACAGGGGCCGGCACAGATACGCAGTATTTT | CSVVTGAGTDTQYF
TRBJ2-2 | NA | TRBV7-9 | NA | TGTGCCAGCAGTGCCTCGGGCACCGGGGAGCTGTTTTTT | CASSASGTGELFF
TRBJ2-1 | few | TRBV9 | NA | TGTGCCAGCAGCGCATCTTACAATGAGCAGTTCTTC | CASSASYNEQFF
TRBJ2-7 | NA | TRBV7-2 | NA | TGTGCCAGCAGCTTAGGGTCCTGGCTCGAGCAGTACTTC | CASSLGSWLEQYF
TRBJ2-1 | NA | TRBV9 | NA | TGTGCCAGCAGCGTAGTTAATGATGAGCAGTTCTTC | CASSVVNDEQFF
TRBJ2-5 | NA | TRBV7-7 | TRBD1 | TGTGCTAGCAGCCCCGGGACAGGGTACCAAGAGACCCAGTACTTC | CASSPGTGYQETQYF
TRBJ2-1 | few | TRBV5-1 | NA | TGCGCCAGCAGCCCCACCTTGCCGAATGAGCAGTTCTTC | CASSPTLPNEQFF
TRBJ2-1 | NA | TRBV4-2 | NA | TGTGCCAGCAGCCAAGAGGGACCTCGCAACTACAATGAGCAGTTCTTC | CASSQEGPRNYNEQFF
TRBJ2-3 | NA | TRBV28 | NA | TGTGCCAGCACAGGGCAGCTCTTCACAGATACGCAGTATTTT | CASTGQLFTDTQYF
TRBJ1-1 | few | TRBV12-3/TRBV12-4 | TRBD1 | TGTGCCAGCTCGGGAATAGGGTGGGGACAGGGCGGCGGGATGAACACTGAAGCTTTCTTT | CASSGIGWGQGGGMNTEAFF
TRBJ2-3 | NA | TRBV25-1 | NA | TGTGCCAGCAGTGACCTCGACGGGGACCTCTGGGGGACGCAGTATTTT | CASSDLDGDLWGTQYF
TRBJ2-3 | NA | TRBV5-6 | NA | TGTGCCAGCAGCTTGGGGGGCGTAACAGATACGCAGTATTTT | CASSLGGVTDTQYF
TRBJ2-5 | few | TRBV7-8 | TRBD1 | TGTGCCAGCAGCTTAGTTCCGGGGACAGGGAAAGAGACCCAGTACTTC | CASSLVPGTGKETQYF
TRBJ2-3 | once | TRBV18 | TRBD1 | TGTGCCAGCTCAGAAGAGGGACAGGGGGTATATTTT | CASSEEGQGVYF
TRBJ2-3 | NA | TRBV12-3/TRBV12-4 | TRBD1 | TGTGCCAGCAGTCGAGACAGGGGGCGGAGCACAGATACGCAGTATTTT | CASSRDRGRSTDTQYF
TRBJ1-1 | NA | TRBV3-1 | NA | TGTGCCAGCAGCCAAGGGGCGGAGGTCACTGAAGCTTTCTTT | CASSQGAEVTEAFF
TRBJ2-7 | NA | TRBV29-1 | TRBD2 | TGCAGCGTCCTGGGGGGGAATTTGGAGCAGTACTTC | CSVLGGNLEQYF
TRBJ2-5 | NA | TRBV5-6 | TRBD1 | TGTGCCAGCAGCCCACAGGGGTACGAGACCCAGTACTTC | CASSPQGYETQYF
TRBJ2-2 | NA | TRBV20-1 | TRBD1 | TGCAGTGCAGACAGGGCCACCGGGGAGCTGTTTTTT | CSADRATGELFF
TRBJ2-7 | NA | TRBV7-6 | TRBD1 | TGTGCCAGCAGCATTGGGACAGAGCCCAACGAGCAGTACTTC | CASSIGTEPNEQYF